This TCR beta chain emerged from a study of control samples from healthy donors and cancer patients. The V end lost 3 bases, the J end lost 2 bases, and 10 bases lay between the germline ends. Germline V gives CDR1 SEHNR, CDR2 FQNEAQ (reference sequence). The length of the CDR3 is 14 residues. Only in-frame clones appear in the TCRdb table, and some are missing; sequencing was by immunoSEQ multiplex PCR. The table has some 22,000 clones, 75% to 90% seen once. The specimen sequenced was PBMCs. The receptor comes from a man aged 60-69 years with head and neck cancer. This chain joins TRBV7-9 and TRBJ1-1; weak D call: TRBD1 (5 bases). The CDR3 DNA reads TGTGCCAGCAGCTTTGGTGGGGGTAACACTGAAGCTTTCTTT. This encodes CASSFGGGNTEAFF.